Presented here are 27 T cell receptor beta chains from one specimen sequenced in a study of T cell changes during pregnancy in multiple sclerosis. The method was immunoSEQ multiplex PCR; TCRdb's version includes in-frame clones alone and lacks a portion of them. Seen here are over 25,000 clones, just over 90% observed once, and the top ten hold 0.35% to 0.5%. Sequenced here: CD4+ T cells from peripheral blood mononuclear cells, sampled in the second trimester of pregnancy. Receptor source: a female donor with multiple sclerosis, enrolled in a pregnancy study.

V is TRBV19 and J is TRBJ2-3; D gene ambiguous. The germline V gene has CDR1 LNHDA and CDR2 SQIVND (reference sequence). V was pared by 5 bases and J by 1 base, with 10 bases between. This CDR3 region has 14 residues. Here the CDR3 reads CASSGQTGTDTQYF. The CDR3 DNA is TGTGCCAGTAGTGGGCAGACGGGCACAGATACGCAGTATTTT.

Here the CDR3 reads CASKDINQPQHF. The CDR3 region has the DNA TGTGCCAGCAAAGACATAAATCAGCCCCAGCATTTT. The V call is TRBV2, the J call TRBJ1-5; unclear D gene. There are 12 residues in the CDR3. V gave up 7 bases and J gave up 4 bases, with 8 bases separating them. Germline V gene sequence: CDR1 SNHLY, CDR2 FYNNEI.

CDR3 amino acids: CASSEYNRKPDTQYF. As DNA, the CDR3 is TGTGCCAGCAGTGAATACAACAGAAAGCCAGATACGCAGTATTTT. The chain combines TRBV25-1 with TRBJ2-3; D remains unclear. The CDR3 consists of 15 residues. The germline V gene encodes CDR1 MGHDK and CDR2 SYGVNS. V was pared by 0 bases and J by 4 bases, with 11 bases between.

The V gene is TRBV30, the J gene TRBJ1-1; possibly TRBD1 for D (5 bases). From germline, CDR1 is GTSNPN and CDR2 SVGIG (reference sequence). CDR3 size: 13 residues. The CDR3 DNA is TGTGCGGTCCGGCGGGGCAGTAACACTGAAGCTTTCTTT. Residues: CAVRRGSNTEAFF.

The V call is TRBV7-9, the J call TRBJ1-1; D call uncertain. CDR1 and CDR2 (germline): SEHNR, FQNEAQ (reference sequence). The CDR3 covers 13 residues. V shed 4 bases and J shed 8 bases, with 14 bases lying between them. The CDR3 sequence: CASSSNGILEAFF. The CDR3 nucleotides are TGTGCCAGCAGCTCTAACGGGATTTTAGAAGCTTTCTTT.

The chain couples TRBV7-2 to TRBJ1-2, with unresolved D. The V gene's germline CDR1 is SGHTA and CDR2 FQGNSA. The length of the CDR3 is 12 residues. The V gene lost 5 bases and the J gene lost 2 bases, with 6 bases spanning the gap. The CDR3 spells CASSDTNYGYTF. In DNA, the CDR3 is TGTGCCAGCAGCGATACAAACTATGGCTACACCTTC.

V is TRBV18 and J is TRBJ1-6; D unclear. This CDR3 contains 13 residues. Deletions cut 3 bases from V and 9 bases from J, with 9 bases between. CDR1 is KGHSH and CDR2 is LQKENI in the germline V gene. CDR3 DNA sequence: TGTGCCAGCTCACCTTCACTCGGTTCACCCCTCCACTTT. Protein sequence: CASSPSLGSPLHF. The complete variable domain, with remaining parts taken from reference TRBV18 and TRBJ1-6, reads NAGVMQNPRHLVRRRGQEARLRCSPMKGHSHVYWYRQLPEEGLKFMVYLQKENIIDESGMPKERFSAEFPKEGPSILRIQQVVRGDSAAYFCASSPSLGSPLHFGNGTRLTVT.

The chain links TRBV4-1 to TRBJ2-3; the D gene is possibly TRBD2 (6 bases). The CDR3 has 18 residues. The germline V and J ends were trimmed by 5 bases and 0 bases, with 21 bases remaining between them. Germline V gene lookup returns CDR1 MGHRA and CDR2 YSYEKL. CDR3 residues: CASSARTRAGLSTDTQYF. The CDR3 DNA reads TGCGCCAGCAGCGCTAGGACCCGAGCGGGCCTTAGCACAGATACGCAGTATTTT.

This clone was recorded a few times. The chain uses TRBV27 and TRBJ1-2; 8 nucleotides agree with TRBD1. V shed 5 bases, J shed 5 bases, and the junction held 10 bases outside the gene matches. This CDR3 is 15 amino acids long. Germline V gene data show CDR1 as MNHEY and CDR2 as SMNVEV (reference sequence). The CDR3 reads CASSLWTGKEYGYTF. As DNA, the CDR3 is TGTGCCAGCAGTCTATGGACAGGGAAAGAGTATGGCTACACCTTC.

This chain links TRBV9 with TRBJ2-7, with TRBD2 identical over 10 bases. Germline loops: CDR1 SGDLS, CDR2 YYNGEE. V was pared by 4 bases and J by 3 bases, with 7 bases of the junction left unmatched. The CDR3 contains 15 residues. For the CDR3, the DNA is TGTGCCAGCAGCATCACTAGCGGGGAACTCTACGAGCAGTACTTC. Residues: CASSITSGELYEQYF.

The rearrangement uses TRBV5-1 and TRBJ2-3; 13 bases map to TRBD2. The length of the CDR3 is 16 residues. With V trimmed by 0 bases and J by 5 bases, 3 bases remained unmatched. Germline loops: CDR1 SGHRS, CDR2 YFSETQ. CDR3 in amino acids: CASSLVGLAGVDTQYF. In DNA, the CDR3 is TGCGCCAGCAGCTTGGTAGGACTAGCGGGAGTAGATACGCAGTATTTT.

This chain's CDR3 is CASSLLSGGHSTDTQYF. DNA of the CDR3: TGTGCCAGCAGCTTATTATCTGGGGGCCATAGCACAGATACGCAGTATTTT. V gene TRBV7-9 combines with J gene TRBJ2-3; D might be TRBD1 (6 bases). Trimming took off 2 bases at V and 0 bases at J, with 15 bases between the two ends. The V gene's germline CDR1 is SEHNR and CDR2 FQNEAQ (reference sequence). CDR3 length equals 17 residues.

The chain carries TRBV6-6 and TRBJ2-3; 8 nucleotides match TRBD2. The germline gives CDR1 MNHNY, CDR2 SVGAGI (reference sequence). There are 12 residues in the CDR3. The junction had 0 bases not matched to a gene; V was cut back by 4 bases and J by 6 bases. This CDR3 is CASSSGGDTQYF. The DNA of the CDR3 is TGTGCCAGCAGTTCGGGGGGGGATACGCAGTATTTT.

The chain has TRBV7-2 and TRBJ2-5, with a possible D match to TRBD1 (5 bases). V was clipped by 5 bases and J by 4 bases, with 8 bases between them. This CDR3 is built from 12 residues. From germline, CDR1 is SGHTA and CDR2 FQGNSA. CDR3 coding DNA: TGTGCCAGCAGCCGACAGTTAGAGACCCAGTACTTC. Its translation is CASSRQLETQYF.

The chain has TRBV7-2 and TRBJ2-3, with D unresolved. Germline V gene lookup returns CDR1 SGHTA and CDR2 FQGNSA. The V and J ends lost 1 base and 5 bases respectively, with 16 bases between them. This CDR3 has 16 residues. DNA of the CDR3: TGTGCCAGCAGCTTAGGTTTTGCGTCGGCAGGAGATACGCAGTATTTT. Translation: CASSLGFASAGDTQYF.

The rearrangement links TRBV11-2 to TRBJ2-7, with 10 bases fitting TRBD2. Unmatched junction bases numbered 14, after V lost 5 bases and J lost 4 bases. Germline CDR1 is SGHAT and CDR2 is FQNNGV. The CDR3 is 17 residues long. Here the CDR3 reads CASSPRLAGGVSYEQYF. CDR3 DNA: TGTGCCAGCAGCCCGAGGTTAGCGGGAGGCGTATCGTACGAGCAGTACTTC.

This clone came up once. The CDR3 coding sequence is TGTGCCACCAGCAGTGCTCAACTAGCCAAAAACATTCAGTACTTC. Protein sequence: CATSSAQLAKNIQYF. The V and J genes are TRBV15 and TRBJ2-4, with D hard to call. CDR3 size: 15 residues. The germline V and J ends were trimmed by 3 bases and 0 bases, with 9 bases remaining between them. Germline V gene data show CDR1 as LNHNV and CDR2 as YYDKDF (reference sequence).

The CDR3 coding sequence is TGTGCCAGCAGCGCAGGTCATCTAGCGGTCAGCTCCTACGAGCAGTACTTC. It encodes CASSAGHLAVSSYEQYF. The chain couples TRBV9 to TRBJ2-7; 7 bases align to TRBD2. V lost 3 bases to trimming and J lost 0 bases; unmatched junction nucleotides: 12. The germline gives CDR1 SGDLS, CDR2 YYNGEE. This CDR3 has 17 amino acids.

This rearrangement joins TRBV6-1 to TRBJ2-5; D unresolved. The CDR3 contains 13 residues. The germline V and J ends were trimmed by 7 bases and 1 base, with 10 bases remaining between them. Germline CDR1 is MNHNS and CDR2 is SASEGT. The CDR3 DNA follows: TGTGCCAGCAATTTCGAGCGCCAAGAGACCCAGTACTTC. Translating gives CASNFERQETQYF.

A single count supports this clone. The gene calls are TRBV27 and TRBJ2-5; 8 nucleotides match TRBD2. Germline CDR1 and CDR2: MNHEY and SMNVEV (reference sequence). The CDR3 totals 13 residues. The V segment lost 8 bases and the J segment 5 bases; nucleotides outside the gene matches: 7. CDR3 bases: TGTGCCAGCGGCACGGGAGGGGGGGAGACCCAGTACTTC. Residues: CASGTGGGETQYF.

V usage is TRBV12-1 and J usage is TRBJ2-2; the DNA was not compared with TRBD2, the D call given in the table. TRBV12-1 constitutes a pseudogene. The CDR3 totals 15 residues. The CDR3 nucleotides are TGTGCCAGCAGCTTGGGCAAACTAGCGTCCGGGGAGCTGTTTTTT. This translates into CASSLGKLASGELFF.

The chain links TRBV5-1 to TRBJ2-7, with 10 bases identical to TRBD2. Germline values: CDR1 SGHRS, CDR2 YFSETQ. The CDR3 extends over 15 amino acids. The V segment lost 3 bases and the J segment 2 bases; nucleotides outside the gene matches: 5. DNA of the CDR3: TGCGCCAGCAGCTCCTTAGCGGGAGGTCCCTACGAGCAGTACTTC. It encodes CASSSLAGGPYEQYF.

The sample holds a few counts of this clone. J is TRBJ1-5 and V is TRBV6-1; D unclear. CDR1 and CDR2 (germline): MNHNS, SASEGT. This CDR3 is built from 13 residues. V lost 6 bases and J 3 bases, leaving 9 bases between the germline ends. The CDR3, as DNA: TGTGCCAGCAGACTCTACCCCAATCAGCCCCAGCATTTT. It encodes CASRLYPNQPQHF.

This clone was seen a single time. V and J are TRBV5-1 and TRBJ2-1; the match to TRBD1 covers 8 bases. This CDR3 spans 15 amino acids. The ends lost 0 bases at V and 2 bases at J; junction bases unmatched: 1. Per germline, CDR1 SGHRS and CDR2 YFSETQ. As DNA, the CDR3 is TGCGCCAGCAGCTTGGGGACAGGGACCTACAATGAGCAGTTCTTC. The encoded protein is CASSLGTGTYNEQFF.

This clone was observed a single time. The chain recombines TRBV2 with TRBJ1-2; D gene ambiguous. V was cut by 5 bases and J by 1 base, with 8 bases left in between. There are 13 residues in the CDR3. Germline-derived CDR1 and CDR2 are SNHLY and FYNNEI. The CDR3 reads CASSFGLNYGYTF. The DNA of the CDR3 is TGTGCCAGCAGTTTCGGACTTAACTATGGCTACACCTTC.

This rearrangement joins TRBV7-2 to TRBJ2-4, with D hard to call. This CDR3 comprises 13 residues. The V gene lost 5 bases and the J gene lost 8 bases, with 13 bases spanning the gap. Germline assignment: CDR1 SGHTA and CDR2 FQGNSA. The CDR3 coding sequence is TGTGCCAGCAGCCCCCGAGGCCACGACATTCAGTACTTC. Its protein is CASSPRGHDIQYF.

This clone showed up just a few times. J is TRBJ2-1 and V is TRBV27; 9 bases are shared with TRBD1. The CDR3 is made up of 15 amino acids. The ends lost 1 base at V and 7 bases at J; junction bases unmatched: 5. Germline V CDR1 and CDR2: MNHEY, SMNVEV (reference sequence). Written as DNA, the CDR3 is TGTGCCAGCAGTTTATTTTCCGGGACAGGGAATGAGCAGTTCTTC. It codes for CASSLFSGTGNEQFF.